Below are 4 T cell receptor beta chains sequenced from a single sample in a study of T cells in Graves' hyperthyroidism and ophthalmopathy. RNA transcripts provided the source from which TCR beta CDR3 regions were amplified. HTBI primers were employed in a first-round RT-PCR of the TCR CDR3. Each CDR3 protein is one row after TCRdb ran MiXCR on the multiplex PCR reads. The sample includes some 460,000 distinct CDR3 sequences, roughly 14% of them seen just once. The sample was blood. These receptor sequences come from a woman aged 18-30 years with Graves' hyperthyroidism.

This clonotype has more than one count but fewer than ten. A junction end diverges from the germline sequence, so it may reflect a read error. The gene calls are TRBV7-7 and TRBJ1-2; possibly TRBD1 for D (6 bases). The germline CDR1 and CDR2 sequences are SSHAT and FNYEAQ (reference sequence). The CDR3 has 15 residues. CDR3 sequence reads: CASSFNPGQGTDYTF. In DNA, the CDR3 is TGTGCTAGCAGCTTCAATCCGGGACAAGGAACTGACTACACCTTC.

This clonotype showed up many times. The rearrangement joins TRBV12-3 or TRBV12-4 to TRBJ1-5; 8 nucleotides agree with TRBD1. The V gene end was trimmed by 3 bases and the J gene end by 4 bases; junction bases not matched to a gene: 5. This CDR3 is 15 amino acids long. The CDR3 coding sequence is TGTGCCAGCAGTTTCCATGGACAGGGAAATCAGCCCCAGCATTTT. Protein: CASSFHGQGNQPQHF.

This clonotype was seen ten or more times. This chain uses TRBV20-1 with TRBJ1-1; 7 bases line up with TRBD1. The germline V gene encodes CDR1 DFQATT and CDR2 SNEGSKA (reference sequence). The CDR3 consists of 15 residues. V trimming: 5 bases; J trimming: 0 bases; junction bases outside the gene matches: 9. The CDR3, as DNA: TGCAGTGCTCCAATATGGGACAGATTGAACACTGAAGCTTTCTTT. Its translation is CSAPIWDRLNTEAFF.

The chain joins TRBV10-3 to TRBJ1-1, with TRBD1 as a possible D gene (6 bases). Per germline, CDR1 ENHRY and CDR2 SYGVKD. The CDR3 spans 13 residues. V lost 7 bases, J lost 4 bases, and 13 bases lay in between. The CDR3 protein is CAITGGLGTEAFF. CDR3 DNA sequence: TGTGCCATCACGGGGGGCTTGGGCACTGAAGCTTTCTTT.